Presented here are 13 T cell receptor beta chains from one specimen sequenced in a study of TIL therapy for anti-PD-1-resistant metastatic lung cancer. As for time point: pre-treatment sample, taken before nivolumab and TIL therapy. Pleural nodules or supraclavicular lymph nodes made up most of the excised metastases sampled. This was the immunoSEQ v3 assay. Clones were read by immunoSEQ multiplex PCR, and TCRdb kept only the in-frame ones, dropping some. Here the sample spans about 10,000 clones, about 55% being singletons. Specimen: tumor tissue, collected at baseline. The receptors shown here come from a person aged 25 to 85 with non-small cell lung cancer.

Turning to this clone: The junction shows a germline mismatch at one end, possibly a read error. The rearrangement joins TRBV7-7 to TRBJ2-2; a weak D match, TRBD2 (6 bases). Germline V gene lookup returns CDR1 SSHAT and CDR2 FNYEAQ (reference sequence). The length of the CDR3 is 15 residues. CDR3 coding DNA: TGTGCTAGCAGCTTAGCCCCTAGCGAGGCCGGGGAGCTGTTTTTT. Protein product: CASSLAPSEAGELFF.

The chain has TRBV6-6 and TRBJ1-5; 11 bases map to TRBD1. With V trimmed by 7 bases and J by 1 base, 6 bases remained unmatched. Per germline, CDR1 MNHNY and CDR2 SVGAGI (reference sequence). This CDR3 spans 16 amino acids. The CDR3 loop is CASKSGDRGSNQPQHF. CDR3 coding DNA: TGTGCCAGCAAATCGGGGGACAGGGGGAGCAATCAGCCCCAGCATTTT.

V is TRBV7-8 and J is TRBJ1-1; D not certain. The CDR3 is 14 residues long. The V end was cut by 3 bases, the J end by 0 bases, with 8 bases between. Germline V gives CDR1 SGHVS, CDR2 FQNEAQ. CDR3 region: CASSFGQMNTEAFF. As DNA, the CDR3 is TGTGCCAGCAGCTTTGGGCAGATGAACACTGAAGCTTTCTTT.

V is TRBV29-1 and J is TRBJ2-7; tentatively, D is TRBD1 or TRBD2 (6 bases each). CDR3 length: 11 residues. V was trimmed by 4 bases and J by 4 bases, leaving 8 bases between them. CDR1 is SQVTM and CDR2 is ANQGSEA in the germline V gene. CDR3 in amino acids: CSVVGGYEQYF. CDR3 nucleotide sequence: TGCAGCGTTGTAGGGGGGTACGAGCAGTACTTC.

The V and J genes are TRBV2 and TRBJ1-1; D is perhaps TRBD1 (6 bases). Trimming took 1 base from V and 11 from J, leaving 11 bases between them. The CDR3 consists of 12 residues. Germline V gene sequence: CDR1 SNHLY, CDR2 FYNNEI. CDR3 sequence reads: CASSEGTGRAFF. Written as DNA, the CDR3 is TGTGCCAGCAGTGAAGGAACAGGGAGGGCTTTCTTT.

This clone has just a few counts. The chain recombines TRBV15 with TRBJ1-4; 7 nucleotides match TRBD1. CDR1 is LNHNV, CDR2 YYDKDF, per germline (reference sequence). The CDR3 runs to 14 residues. Germline trimming cut 5 bases from V and 8 bases from J; bases unmatched to any gene: 8. CDR3 DNA: TGTGCCACCAGCTCGGGACAGCTGGGGGAAAAACTGTTTTTT. It specifies CATSSGQLGEKLFF. The whole variable domain, filled in from reference TRBV15 and TRBJ1-4, reads DAMVIQNPRYQVTQFGKPVTLSCSQTLNHNVMYWYQQKSSQAPKLLFHYYDKDFNNEADTPDNFQSRRPNTSFCFLDIRSPGLGDTAMYLCATSSGQLGEKLFFGSGTQLSVL.

In regard to this clone: The same CDR3 also results from other DNA sequences found in this sample. This chain connects TRBV7-3 to TRBJ2-2; D is uncertain. In germline, CDR1 is SGHTA, CDR2 FQGTGA. The CDR3 spans 15 residues. V dropped 3 bases and J dropped 5 bases, with 13 bases sitting between them. The CDR3 coding sequence is TGTGCCAGCAGCTTTTCAGGCAGTGAGACCGGGGAGCTGTTTTTT. It encodes CASSFSGSETGELFF.

This clone is labeled medium-sized. The chain has TRBV7-9 and TRBJ2-1; D gene ambiguous. The length of the CDR3 is 15 residues. Germline CDR1 reads SEHNR; CDR2 reads FQNEAQ (reference sequence). V was clipped by 5 bases and J by 8 bases, with 19 bases between them. The CDR3 DNA follows: TGTGCCAGCAGCCCCCGATCTTCTGTGGCGGATGAGCAGTTCTTC. Translated: CASSPRSSVADEQFF.

V gene TRBV5-1 combines with J gene TRBJ2-7; D gene uncertain. CDR3 length: 12 residues. Deletions cut 3 bases from V and 2 bases from J, with 6 bases between. Germline V gene sequence: CDR1 SGHRS, CDR2 YFSETQ. The CDR3 region is CASSSTTYEQYF. The CDR3 DNA reads as TGCGCCAGCAGCTCCACAACCTACGAGCAGTACTTC.

The chain combines TRBV11-2 with TRBJ2-2; TRBD2 matches 13 bases. Germline values: CDR1 SGHAT, CDR2 FQNNGV. V shed 5 bases, J shed 8 bases, and the junction held 5 bases outside the gene matches. CDR3 length: 15 amino acids. The CDR3 region has the DNA TGTGCCAGCAGCGGGGGACTAGCGGGAACAGGGGAGCTGTTTTTT. Protein: CASSGGLAGTGELFF. The whole variable domain, remainder taken from reference TRBV11-2 and TRBJ2-2, is EAGVAQSPRYKIIEKRQSVAFWCNPISGHATLYWYQQILGQGPKLLIQFQNNGVVDDSQLPKDRFSAERLKGVDSTLKIQPAKLEDSAVYLCASSGGLAGTGELFFGEGSRLTVL.

The gene calls are TRBV30 and TRBJ1-1; maybe TRBD1 (5 bases). Germline CDR1 is GTSNPN and CDR2 is SVGIG (reference sequence). Between the trimmed V and J ends, which lost 3 bases and 4 bases, there was a span of 15 bases. CDR3 size: 14 residues. CDR3 loop: CAWRIPGGGTEAFF. In DNA form, the CDR3 reads TGTGCCTGGAGAATTCCGGGGGGAGGCACTGAAGCTTTCTTT.

The chain employs TRBV6-1 and TRBJ2-5, with D possibly TRBD1 on 5 matching bases. Trimming pared 8 bases from V and 4 bases from J, leaving 17 bases between. Germline V lookup: CDR1 MNHNS, CDR2 SASEGT. This CDR3 spans 14 amino acids. The CDR3 coding sequence is TGTGCCAGCTCGGCAGGGTCCTTTGGAGAGACCCAGTACTTC. Its translation: CASSAGSFGETQYF.

By share of the sample, this clone is medium-sized. The chain recombines TRBV29-1 with TRBJ2-3; 10 nucleotides align to TRBD2. Germline lookup yields CDR1 SQVTM and CDR2 ANQGSEA. V shed 7 bases, J shed 3 bases, and the junction held 7 bases outside the gene matches. This CDR3 comprises 14 residues. CDR3 bases: TGCAGCGGCTCGCTAGCGGGAGTTACAGATACGCAGTATTTT. Residues: CSGSLAGVTDTQYF.